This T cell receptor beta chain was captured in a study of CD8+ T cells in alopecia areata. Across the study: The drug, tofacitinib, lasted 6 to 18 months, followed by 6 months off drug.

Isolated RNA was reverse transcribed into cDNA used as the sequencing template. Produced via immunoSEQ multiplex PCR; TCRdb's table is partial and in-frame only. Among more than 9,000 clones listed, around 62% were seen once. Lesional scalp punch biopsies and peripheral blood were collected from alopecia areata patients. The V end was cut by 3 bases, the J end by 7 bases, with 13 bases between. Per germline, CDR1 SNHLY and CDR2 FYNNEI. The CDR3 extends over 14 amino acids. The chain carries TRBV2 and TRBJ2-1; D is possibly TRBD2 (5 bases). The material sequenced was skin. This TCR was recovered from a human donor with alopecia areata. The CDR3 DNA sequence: TGTGCCAGCAGTGATAAACGGGGTCTGAATGAGCAGTTCTTC. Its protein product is CASSDKRGLNEQFF.